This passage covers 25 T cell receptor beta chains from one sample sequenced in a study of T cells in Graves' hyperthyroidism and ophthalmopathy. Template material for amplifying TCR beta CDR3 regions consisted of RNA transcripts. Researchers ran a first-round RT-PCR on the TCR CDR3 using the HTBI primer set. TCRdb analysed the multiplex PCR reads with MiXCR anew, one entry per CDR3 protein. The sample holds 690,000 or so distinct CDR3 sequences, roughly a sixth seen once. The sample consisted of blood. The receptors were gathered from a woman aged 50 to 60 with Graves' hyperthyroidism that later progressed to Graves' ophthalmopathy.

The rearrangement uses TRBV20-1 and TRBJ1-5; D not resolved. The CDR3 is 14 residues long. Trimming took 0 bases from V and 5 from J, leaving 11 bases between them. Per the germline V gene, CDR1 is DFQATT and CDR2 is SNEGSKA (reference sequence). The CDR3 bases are TGCAGTGCTAGAGATCTGGTCCAAGATCAGCCCCAGCATTTT. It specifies CSARDLVQDQPQHF.

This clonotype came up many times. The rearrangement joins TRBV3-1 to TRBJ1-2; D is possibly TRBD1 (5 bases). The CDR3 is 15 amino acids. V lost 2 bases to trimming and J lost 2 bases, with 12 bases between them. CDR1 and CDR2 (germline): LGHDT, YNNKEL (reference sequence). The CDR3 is CASSQTRGVNYGYTF. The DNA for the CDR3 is TGTGCCAGCAGCCAAACCCGGGGGGTGAACTATGGCTACACCTTC.

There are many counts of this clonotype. CDR3 sequence: CASSEFQRGANNEQFF. DNA of the CDR3: TGCGCCAGCAGTGAGTTCCAGCGGGGGGCAAACAATGAGCAGTTCTTC. The rearrangement uses TRBV10-1 and TRBJ2-1, with TRBD2 identical over 9 bases. CDR3 length: 16 residues. Per the germline V gene, CDR1 is WNHNN and CDR2 is SYGVQD (reference sequence). With 1 base clipped from V and 5 bases from J, the junction kept 6 bases outside the gene matches.

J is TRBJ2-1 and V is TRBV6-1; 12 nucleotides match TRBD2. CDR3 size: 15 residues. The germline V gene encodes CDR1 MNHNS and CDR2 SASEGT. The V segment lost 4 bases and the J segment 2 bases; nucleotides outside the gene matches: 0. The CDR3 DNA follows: TGTGCCAGCAGTGGGACTAGCGGGGCCTACAATGAGCAGTTCTTC. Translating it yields CASSGTSGAYNEQFF.

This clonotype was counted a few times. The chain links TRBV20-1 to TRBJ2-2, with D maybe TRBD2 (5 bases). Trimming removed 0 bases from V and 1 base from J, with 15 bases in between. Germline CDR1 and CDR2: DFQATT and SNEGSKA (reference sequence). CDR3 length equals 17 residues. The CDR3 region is CSARDGRSGQNTGELFF. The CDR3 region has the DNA TGCAGTGCTAGAGATGGGCGGAGCGGCCAGAACACCGGGGAGCTGTTTTTT.

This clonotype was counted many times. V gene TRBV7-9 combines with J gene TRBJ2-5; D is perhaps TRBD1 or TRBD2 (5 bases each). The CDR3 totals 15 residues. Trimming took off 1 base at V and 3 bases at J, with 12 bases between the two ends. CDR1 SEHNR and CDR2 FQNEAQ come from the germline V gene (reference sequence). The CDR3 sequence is CASSLGSGREETQYF. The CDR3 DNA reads TGTGCCAGCAGCTTAGGTTCGGGGCGTGAAGAGACCCAGTACTTC.

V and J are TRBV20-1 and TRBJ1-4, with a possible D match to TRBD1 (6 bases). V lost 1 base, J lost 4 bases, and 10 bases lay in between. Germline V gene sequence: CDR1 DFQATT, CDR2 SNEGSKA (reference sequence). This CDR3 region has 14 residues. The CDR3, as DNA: TGCAGTGCTAGAGGGCAGGGGTATAATGAAAAACTGTTTTTT. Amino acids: CSARGQGYNEKLFF.

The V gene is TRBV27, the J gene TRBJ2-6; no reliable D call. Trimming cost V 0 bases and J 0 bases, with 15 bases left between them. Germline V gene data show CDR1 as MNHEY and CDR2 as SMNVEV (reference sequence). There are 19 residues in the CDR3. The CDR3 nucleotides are TGTGCCAGCAGTTTATCGCGGATCGGCCACCTCTCTGGGGCCAACGTCCTGACTTTC. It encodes CASSLSRIGHLSGANVLTF.

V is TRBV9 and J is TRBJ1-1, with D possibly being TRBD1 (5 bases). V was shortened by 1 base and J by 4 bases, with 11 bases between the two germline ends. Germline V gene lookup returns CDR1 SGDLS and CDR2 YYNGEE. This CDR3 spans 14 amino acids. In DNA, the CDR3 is TGTGCCAGCAGCGTAACAGGAGACCTCACTGAAGCTTTCTTT. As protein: CASSVTGDLTEAFF.

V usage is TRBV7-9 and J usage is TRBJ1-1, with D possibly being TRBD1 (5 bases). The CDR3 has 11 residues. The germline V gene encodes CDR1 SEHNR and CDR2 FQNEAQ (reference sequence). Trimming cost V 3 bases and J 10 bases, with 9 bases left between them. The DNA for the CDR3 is TGTGCCAGCAGCTTCAGGGATGGAGCTTTCTTT. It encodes CASSFRDGAFF.

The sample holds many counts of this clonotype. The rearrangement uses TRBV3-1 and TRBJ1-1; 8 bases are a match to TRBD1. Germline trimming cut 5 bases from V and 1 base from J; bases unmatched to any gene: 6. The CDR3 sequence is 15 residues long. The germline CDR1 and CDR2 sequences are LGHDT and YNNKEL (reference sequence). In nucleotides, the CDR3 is TGTGCCAGCAGCTTCCGACAGGGGCAGAACACTGAAGCTTTCTTT. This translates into CASSFRQGQNTEAFF.

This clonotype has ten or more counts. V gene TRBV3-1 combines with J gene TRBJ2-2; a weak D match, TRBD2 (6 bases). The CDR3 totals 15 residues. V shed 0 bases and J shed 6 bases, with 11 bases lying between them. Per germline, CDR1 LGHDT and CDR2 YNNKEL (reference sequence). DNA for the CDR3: TGTGCCAGCAGCCAAGACAGGACGGGGGCCGGGGAGCTGTTTTTT. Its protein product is CASSQDRTGAGELFF.

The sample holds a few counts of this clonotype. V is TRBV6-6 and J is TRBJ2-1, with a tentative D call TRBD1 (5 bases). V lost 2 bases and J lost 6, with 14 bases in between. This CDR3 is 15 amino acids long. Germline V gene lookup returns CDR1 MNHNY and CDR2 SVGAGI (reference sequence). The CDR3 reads CASSYDRLRSNEQFF. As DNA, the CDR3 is TGTGCCAGCAGTTACGACAGACTCCGGAGCAATGAGCAGTTCTTC.

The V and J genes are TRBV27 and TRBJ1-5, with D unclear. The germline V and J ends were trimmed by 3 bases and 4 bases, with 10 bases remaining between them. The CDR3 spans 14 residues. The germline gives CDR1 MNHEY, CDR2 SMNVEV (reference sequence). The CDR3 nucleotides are TGTGCCAGCAGTTTTATAGGGCCGAATCAGCCCCAGCATTTT. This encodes CASSFIGPNQPQHF.

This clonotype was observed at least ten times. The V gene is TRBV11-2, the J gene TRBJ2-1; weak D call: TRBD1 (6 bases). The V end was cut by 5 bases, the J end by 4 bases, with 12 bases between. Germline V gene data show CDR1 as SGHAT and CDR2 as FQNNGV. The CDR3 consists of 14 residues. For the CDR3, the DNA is TGTGCCAGCAGCGTACTCGACAGGTACAATGAGCAGTTCTTC. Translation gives CASSVLDRYNEQFF.

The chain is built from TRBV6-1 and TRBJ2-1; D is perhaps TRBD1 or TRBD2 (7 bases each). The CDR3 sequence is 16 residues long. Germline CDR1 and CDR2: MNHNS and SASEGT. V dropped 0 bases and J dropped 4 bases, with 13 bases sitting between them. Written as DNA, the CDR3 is TGTGCCAGCAGTGAAGCCAGGGGGGGCGGATACAATGAGCAGTTCTTC. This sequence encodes CASSEARGGGYNEQFF.

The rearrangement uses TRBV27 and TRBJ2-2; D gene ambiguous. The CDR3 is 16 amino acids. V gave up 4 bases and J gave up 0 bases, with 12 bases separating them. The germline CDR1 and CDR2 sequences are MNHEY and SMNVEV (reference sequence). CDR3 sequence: CASSYLDTANTGELFF. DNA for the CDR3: TGTGCCAGCAGTTACCTAGACACAGCGAACACCGGGGAGCTGTTTTTT.

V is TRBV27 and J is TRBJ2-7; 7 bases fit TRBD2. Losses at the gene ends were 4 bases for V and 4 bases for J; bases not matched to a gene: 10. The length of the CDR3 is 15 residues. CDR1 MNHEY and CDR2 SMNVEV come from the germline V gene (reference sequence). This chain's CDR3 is CASSSRGLAAYEQYF. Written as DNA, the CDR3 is TGTGCCAGCAGTTCCAGAGGGCTAGCGGCATACGAGCAGTACTTC.

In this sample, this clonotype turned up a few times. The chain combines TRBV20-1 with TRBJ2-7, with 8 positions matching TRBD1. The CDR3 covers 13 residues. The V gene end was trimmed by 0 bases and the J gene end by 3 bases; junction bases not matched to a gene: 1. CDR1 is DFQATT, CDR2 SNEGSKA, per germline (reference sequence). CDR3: CSAREQGDYEQYF. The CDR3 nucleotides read TGCAGTGCTAGAGAACAGGGGGACTACGAGCAGTACTTC.

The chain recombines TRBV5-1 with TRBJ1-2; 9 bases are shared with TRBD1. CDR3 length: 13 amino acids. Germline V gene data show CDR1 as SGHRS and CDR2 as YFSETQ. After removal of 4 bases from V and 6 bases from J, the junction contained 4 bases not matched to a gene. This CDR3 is CASSMRQGDGYTF. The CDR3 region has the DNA TGCGCCAGCAGCATGAGACAGGGGGATGGCTACACCTTC.

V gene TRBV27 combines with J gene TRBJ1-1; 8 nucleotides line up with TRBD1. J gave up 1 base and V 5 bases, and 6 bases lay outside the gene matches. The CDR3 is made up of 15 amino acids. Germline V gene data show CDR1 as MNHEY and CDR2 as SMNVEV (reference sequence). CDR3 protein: CASSRRGTGNTEAFF. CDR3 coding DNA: TGTGCCAGCAGTAGGAGGGGGACAGGGAACACTGAAGCTTTCTTT.

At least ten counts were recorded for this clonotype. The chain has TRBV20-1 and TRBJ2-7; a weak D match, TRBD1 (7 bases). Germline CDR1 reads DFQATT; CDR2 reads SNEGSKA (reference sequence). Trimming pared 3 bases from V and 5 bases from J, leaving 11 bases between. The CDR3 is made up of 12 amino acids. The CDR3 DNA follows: TGCAGTGCTAGTTTCAGGGGGGACGAGCAGTACTTC. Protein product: CSASFRGDEQYF.

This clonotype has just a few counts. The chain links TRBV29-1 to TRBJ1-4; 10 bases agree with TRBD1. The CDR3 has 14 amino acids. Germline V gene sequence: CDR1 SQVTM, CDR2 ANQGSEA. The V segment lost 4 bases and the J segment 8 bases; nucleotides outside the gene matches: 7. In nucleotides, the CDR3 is TGCAGCGTTGCTAGGGACAGGGGAGTCGAAAAACTGTTTTTT. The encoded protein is CSVARDRGVEKLFF.

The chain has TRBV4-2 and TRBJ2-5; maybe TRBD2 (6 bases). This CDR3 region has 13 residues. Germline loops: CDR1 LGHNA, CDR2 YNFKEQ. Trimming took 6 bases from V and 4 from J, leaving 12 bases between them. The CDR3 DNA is TGTGCCAGCAGGGCGGAGGGTGGAGAGACCCAGTACTTC. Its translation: CASRAEGGETQYF.

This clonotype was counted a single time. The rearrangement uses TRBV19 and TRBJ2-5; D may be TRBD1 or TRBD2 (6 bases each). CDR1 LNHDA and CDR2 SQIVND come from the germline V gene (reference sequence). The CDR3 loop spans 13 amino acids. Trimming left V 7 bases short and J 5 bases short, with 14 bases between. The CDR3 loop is CASTGQGRETQYF. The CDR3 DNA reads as TGTGCCAGTACAGGCCAGGGGAGGGAGACCCAGTACTTC.